The clone carrying this TCR beta chain was seen a handful of times. Its antigen remains unknown. Amplification used 60 Vbeta primers and 13 Jbeta primers. Produced via immunoSEQ multiplex PCR; TCRdb's table is partial and in-frame only. The repertoire includes 95,000 to 130,000 clones, about four fifths of them detected once, and around 1.7% sits in the top ten. The entry originates in a study of cytomegalovirus exposure and HLA in healthy donors. Study-level points and caveats: Accurate predictions that matched the HLA-A and HLA-B alleles of most subjects were reportedly made from TCR beta sequences.

After removal of 2 bases from V and 9 bases from J, the junction contained 12 bases not matched to a gene. CDR1 and CDR2 (germline): MNHEY, SVGAGI. The CDR3 sequence is 16 residues long. The receptor comes from a woman between 18 and 29 years old in good health and CMV-seronegative. The sequenced sample consisted of PBMCs. The V gene is TRBV6-5, the J gene TRBJ2-1; TRBD2 agrees at 8 bases. The CDR3 here is CASSYGGGRFLGEQFF. Here the CDR3 DNA reads TGTGCCAGCAGTTACGGCGGGGGGCGGTTTTTAGGTGAGCAGTTCTTC.